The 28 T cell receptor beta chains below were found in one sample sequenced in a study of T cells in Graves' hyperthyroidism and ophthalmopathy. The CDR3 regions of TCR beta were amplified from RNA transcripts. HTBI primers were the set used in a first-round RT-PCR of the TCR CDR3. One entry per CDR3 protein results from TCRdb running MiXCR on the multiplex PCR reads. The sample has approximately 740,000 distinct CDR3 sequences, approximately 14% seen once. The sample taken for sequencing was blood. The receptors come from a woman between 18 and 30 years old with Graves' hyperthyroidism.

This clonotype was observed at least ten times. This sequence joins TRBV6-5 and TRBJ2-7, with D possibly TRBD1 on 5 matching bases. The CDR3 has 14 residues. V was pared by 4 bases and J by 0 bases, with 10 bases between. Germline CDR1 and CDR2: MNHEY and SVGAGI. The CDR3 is CASSSTDSSYEQYF. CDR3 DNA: TGTGCCAGCAGTTCCACTGACAGCTCCTACGAGCAGTACTTC.

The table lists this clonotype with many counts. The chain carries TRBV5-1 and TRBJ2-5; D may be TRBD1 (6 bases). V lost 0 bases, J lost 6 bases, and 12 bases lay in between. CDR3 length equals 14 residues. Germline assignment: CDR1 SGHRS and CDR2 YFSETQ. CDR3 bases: TGCGCCAGCAGCTTGGAGACAGGAGTACAGACCCAGTACTTC. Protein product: CASSLETGVQTQYF.

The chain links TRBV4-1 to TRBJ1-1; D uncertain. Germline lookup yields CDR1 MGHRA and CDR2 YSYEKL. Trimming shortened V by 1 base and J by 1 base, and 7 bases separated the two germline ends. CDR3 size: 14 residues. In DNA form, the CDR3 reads TGCGCCAGCAGCCAAGGAAGGAGGAACACTGAAGCTTTCTTT. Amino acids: CASSQGRRNTEAFF.

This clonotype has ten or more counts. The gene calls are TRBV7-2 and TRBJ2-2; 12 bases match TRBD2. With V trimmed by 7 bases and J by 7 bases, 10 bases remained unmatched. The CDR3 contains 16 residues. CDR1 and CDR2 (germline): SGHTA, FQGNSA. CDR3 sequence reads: CASTRTSGMFSGELFF. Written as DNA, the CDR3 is TGTGCCAGCACAAGGACTAGCGGGATGTTTAGCGGGGAGCTGTTTTTT.

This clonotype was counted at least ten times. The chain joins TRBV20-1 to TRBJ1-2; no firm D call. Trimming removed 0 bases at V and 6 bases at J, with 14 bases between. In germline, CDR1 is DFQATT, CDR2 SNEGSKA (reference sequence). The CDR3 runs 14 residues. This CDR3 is CSARDYGGLNGYTF. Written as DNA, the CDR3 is TGCAGTGCTAGAGATTATGGAGGCCTGAATGGCTACACCTTC.

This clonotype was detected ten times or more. The CDR3 is CASSLGEGPRSNQPQHF. The CDR3, as DNA: TGTGCCAGCAGCCTAGGGGAGGGCCCACGGAGCAATCAGCCCCAGCATTTT. This rearrangement joins TRBV28 to TRBJ1-5; maybe TRBD1 (5 bases). The germline V gene encodes CDR1 MDHEN and CDR2 SYDVKM. Trimming stripped 6 bases from V and 1 base from J, with 19 bases between. The CDR3 totals 17 residues.

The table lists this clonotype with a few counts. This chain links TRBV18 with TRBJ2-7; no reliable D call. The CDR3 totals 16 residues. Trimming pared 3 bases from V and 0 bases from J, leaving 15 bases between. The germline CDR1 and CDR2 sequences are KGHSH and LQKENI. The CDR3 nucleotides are TGTGCCAGCTCACCGGACCAGACACCAAGCTCCTACGAGCAGTACTTC. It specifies CASSPDQTPSSYEQYF.

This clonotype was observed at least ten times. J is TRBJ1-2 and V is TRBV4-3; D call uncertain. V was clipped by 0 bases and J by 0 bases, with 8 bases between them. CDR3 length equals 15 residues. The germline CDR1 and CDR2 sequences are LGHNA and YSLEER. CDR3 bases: TGCGCCAGCAGCCAAGATTCTTGGGCTAACTATGGCTACACCTTC. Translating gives CASSQDSWANYGYTF.

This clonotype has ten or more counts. CDR3 region: CASSSHRGDTEAFF. CDR3 nucleotide sequence: TGTGCCAGCAGCTCACACAGGGGGGACACTGAAGCTTTCTTT. The gene calls are TRBV7-9 and TRBJ1-1, with 8 bases aligning to TRBD1. This CDR3 has 14 residues. With 4 bases clipped from V and 3 bases from J, the junction kept 4 bases outside the gene matches. CDR1 is SEHNR and CDR2 is FQNEAQ in the germline V gene (reference sequence).

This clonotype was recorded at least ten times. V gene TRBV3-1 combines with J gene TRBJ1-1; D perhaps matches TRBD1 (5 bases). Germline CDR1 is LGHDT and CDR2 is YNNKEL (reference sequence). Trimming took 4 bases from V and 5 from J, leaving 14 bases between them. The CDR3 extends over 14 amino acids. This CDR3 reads CASSPIQVGTEAFF. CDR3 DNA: TGTGCCAGCAGCCCGATACAGGTCGGGACTGAAGCTTTCTTT.

CDR3 sequence reads: CATSRGGGESSEPQHF. The CDR3 DNA is TGTGCCACCAGCAGAGGAGGTGGAGAAAGTTCTGAGCCCCAGCATTTT. This chain links TRBV15 with TRBJ1-5; D call uncertain. This CDR3 is 16 amino acids long. V was pared by 1 base and J by 8 bases, with 18 bases between. Germline assignment: CDR1 LNHNV and CDR2 YYDKDF (reference sequence).

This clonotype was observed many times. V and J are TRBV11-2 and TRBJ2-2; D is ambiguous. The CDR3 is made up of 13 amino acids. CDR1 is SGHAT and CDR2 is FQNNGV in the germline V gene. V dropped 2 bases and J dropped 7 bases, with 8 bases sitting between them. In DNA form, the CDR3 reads TGTGCCAGCAGCTTACAGTGGGGCGGGGAGCTGTTTTTT. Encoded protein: CASSLQWGGELFF.

This CDR3 is CASSLATGGATEAFF. Here the CDR3 DNA reads TGCGCCAGCAGCCTAGCGACGGGGGGAGCCACTGAAGCTTTCTTT. The rearrangement joins TRBV4-3 to TRBJ1-1, with TRBD1 as a possible D gene (5 bases). Germline CDR1 is LGHNA and CDR2 is YSLEER. V lost 4 bases, J lost 4 bases, and 16 bases lay in between. CDR3 size: 15 residues.

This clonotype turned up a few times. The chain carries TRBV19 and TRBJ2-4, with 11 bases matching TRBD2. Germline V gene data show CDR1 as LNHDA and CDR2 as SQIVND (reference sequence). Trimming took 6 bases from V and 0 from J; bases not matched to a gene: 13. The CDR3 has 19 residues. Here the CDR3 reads CASSRGGLAEIRAKNIQYF. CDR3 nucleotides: TGTGCCAGTAGCCGCGGGGGACTAGCGGAGATTAGAGCCAAAAACATTCAGTACTTC.

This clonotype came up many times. CDR3 coding DNA: TGTGCCAGCAGCCAAACTTACCTAGCGGGAGCCTACGAGCAGTACTTC. Its translation is CASSQTYLAGAYEQYF. The V and J genes are TRBV14 and TRBJ2-7; TRBD2 matches at 10 bases. The junction had 6 bases not matched to a gene; V was cut back by 2 bases and J by 2 bases. This CDR3 is built from 16 residues. Germline values: CDR1 SGHDN, CDR2 FVKESK.

CDR3: CASSEARGQGIYGYTF. The CDR3 nucleotides are TGTGCCAGCAGTGAAGCTAGGGGACAGGGTATTTATGGCTACACCTTC. This rearrangement joins TRBV2 to TRBJ1-2; 9 nucleotides line up with TRBD1. Trimming removed 0 bases from V and 5 bases from J; junction bases left unmatched: 7. The CDR3 consists of 16 residues. Germline V CDR1 and CDR2: SNHLY, FYNNEI.

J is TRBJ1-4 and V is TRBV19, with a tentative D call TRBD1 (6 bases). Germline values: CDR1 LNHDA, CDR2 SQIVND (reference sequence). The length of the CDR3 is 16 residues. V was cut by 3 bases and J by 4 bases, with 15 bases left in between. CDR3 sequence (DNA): TGTGCCAGTAGTATCGGGACAACCAAGGTTAATGAAAAACTGTTTTTT. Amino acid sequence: CASSIGTTKVNEKLFF. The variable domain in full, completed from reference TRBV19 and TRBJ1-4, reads DGGITQSPKYLFRKEGQNVTLSCEQNLNHDAMYWYRQDPGQGLRLIYYSQIVNDFQKGDIAEGYSVSREKKESFPLTVTSAQKNPTAFYLCASSIGTTKVNEKLFFGSGTQLSVL.

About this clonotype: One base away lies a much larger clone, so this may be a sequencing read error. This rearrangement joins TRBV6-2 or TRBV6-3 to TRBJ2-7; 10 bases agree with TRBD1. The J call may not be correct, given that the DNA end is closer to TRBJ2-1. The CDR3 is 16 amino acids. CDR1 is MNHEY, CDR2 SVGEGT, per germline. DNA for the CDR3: TGTGCCAGCAGTTCTCCTCCGGGACAGGGGTCCTACGAGCAGTTCTTC. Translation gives CASSSPPGQGSYEQFF.

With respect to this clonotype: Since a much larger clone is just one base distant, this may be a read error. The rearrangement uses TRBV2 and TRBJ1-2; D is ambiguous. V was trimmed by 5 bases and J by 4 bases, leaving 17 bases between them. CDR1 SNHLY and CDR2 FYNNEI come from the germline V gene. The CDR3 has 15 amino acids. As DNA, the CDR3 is TGTGCCAGCAGTACCGGGGAACCTCGTGGCTATGGCTACACCTTC. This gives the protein CASSTGEPRGYGYTF.

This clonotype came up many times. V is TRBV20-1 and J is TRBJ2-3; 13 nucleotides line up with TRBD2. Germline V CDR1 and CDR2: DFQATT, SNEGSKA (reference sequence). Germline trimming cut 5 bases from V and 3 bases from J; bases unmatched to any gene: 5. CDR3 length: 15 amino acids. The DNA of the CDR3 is TGCAGTGCTGGAGGACTAGCGGGAGTTACAGATACGCAGTATTTT. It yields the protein CSAGGLAGVTDTQYF.

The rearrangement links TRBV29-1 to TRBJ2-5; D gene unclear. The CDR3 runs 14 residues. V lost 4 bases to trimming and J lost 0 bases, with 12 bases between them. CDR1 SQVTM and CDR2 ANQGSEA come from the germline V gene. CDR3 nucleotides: TGCAGCGTTGCTTGGATCAAGCACCAAGAGACCCAGTACTTC. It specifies CSVAWIKHQETQYF.

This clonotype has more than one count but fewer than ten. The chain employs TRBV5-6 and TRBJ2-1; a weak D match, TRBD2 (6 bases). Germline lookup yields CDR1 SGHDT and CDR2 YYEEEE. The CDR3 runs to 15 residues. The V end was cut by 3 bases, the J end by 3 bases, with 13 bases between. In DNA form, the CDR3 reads TGTGCCAGCAGCTCCGGGAGTACCATCTACAATGAGCAGTTCTTC. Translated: CASSSGSTIYNEQFF.

This CDR3 is CASGGGGEQFF. CDR3 in DNA: TGTGCCAGCGGGGGGGGCGGTGAGCAGTTCTTC. This rearrangement joins TRBV9 to TRBJ2-1, with TRBD2 as a possible D gene (7 bases). Trimming took 7 bases from V and 9 from J, leaving 11 bases between them. The CDR3 spans 11 residues. Germline CDR1 and CDR2: SGDLS and YYNGEE.

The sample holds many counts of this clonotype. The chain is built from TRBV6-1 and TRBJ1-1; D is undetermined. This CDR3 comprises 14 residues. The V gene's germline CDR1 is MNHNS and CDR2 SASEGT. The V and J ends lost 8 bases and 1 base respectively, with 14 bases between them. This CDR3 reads CASVLGRKNTEAFF. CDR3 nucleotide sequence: TGTGCCAGCGTGCTGGGCAGAAAGAACACTGAAGCTTTCTTT.

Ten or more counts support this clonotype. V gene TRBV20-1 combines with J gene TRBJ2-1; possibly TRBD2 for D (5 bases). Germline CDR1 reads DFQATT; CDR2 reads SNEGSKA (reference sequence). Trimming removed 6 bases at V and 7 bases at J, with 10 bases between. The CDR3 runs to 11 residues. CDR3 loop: CSASEGNEQFF. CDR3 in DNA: TGCAGTGCCAGTGAGGGAAATGAGCAGTTCTTC.

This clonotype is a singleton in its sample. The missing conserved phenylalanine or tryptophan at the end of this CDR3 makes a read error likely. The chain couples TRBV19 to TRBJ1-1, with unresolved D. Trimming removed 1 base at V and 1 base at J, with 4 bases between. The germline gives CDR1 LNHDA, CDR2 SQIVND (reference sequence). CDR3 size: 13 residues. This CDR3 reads CASSIGQNTEAFS. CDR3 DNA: TGTGCCAGTAGTATAGGACAGAACACTGAAGCTTTCTCT.

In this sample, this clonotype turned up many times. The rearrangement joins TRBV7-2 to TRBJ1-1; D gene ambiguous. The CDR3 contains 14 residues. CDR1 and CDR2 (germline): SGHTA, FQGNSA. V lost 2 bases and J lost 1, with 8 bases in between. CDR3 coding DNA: TGTGCCAGCAGCTTAACGCCCGGGAACACTGAAGCTTTCTTT. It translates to CASSLTPGNTEAFF.

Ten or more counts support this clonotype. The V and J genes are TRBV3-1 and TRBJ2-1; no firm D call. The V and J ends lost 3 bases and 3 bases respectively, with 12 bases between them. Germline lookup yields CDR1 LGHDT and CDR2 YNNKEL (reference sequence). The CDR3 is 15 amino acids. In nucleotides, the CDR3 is TGTGCCAGCAGCCAGCGACTCACCGTCTACAATGAGCAGTTCTTC. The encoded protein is CASSQRLTVYNEQFF.